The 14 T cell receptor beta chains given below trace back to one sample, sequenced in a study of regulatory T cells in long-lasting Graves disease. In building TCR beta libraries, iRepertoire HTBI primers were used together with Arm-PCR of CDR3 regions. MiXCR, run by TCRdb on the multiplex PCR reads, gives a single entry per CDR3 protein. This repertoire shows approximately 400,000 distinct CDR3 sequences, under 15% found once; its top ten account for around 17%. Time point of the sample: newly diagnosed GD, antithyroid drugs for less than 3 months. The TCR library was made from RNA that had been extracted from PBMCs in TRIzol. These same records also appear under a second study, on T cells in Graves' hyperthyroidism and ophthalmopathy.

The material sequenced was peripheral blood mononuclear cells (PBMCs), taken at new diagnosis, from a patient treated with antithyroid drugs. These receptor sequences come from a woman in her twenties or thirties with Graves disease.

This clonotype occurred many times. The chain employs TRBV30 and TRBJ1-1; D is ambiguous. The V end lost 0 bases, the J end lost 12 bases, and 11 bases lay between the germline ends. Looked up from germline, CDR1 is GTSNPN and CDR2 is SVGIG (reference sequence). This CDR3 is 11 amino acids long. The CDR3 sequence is CAWSVGADPFF. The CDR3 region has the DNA TGTGCCTGGAGTGTAGGAGCTGATCCTTTCTTT.

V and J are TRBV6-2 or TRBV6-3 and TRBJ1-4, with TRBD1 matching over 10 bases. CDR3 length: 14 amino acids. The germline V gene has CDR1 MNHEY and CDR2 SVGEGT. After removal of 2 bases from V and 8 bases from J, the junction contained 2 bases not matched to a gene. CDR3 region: CASSYPGQGEKLFF. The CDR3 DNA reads TGTGCCAGCAGTTACCCGGGACAGGGGGAAAAACTGTTTTTT.

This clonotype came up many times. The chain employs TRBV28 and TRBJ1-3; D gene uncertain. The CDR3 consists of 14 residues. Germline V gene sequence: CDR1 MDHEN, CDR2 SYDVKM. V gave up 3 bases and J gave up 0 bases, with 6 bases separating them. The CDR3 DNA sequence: TGTGCCAGCAGTTTCGGAGGCTCTGGAAACACCATATATTTT. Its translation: CASSFGGSGNTIYF. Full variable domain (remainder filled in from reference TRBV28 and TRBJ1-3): DVKVTQSSRYLVKRTGEKVFLECVQDMDHENMFWYRQDPGLGLRLIYFSYDVKMKEKGDIPEGYSVSREKKERFSLILESASTNQTSMYLCASSFGGSGNTIYFGEGSWLTVV.

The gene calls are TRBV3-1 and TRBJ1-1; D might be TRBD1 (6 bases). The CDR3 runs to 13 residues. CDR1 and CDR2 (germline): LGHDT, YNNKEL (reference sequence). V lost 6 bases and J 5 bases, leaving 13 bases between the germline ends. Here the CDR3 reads CASRFPGVTEAFF. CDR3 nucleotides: TGTGCCAGCAGGTTCCCAGGGGTAACTGAAGCTTTCTTT.

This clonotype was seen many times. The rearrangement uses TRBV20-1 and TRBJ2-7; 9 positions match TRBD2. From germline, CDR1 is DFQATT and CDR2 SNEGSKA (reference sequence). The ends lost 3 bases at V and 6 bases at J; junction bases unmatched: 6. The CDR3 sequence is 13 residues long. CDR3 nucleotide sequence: TGCAGTGCTAGCGCGGGAGGGCAAATCGAGCAGTACTTC. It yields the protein CSASAGGQIEQYF.

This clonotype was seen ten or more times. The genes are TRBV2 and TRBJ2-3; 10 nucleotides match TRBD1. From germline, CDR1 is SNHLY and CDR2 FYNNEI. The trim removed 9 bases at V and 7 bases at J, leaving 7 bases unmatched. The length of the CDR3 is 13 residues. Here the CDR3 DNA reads TGTGCCAGAACCGGGACAGGGGTTCATACGCAGTATTTT. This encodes CARTGTGVHTQYF.

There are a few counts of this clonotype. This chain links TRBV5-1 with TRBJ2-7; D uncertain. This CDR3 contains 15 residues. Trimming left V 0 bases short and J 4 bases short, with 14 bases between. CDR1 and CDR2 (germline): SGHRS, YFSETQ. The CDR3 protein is CASSLDGSRVYEQYF. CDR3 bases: TGCGCCAGCAGCTTGGATGGCAGCAGAGTATACGAGCAGTACTTC.

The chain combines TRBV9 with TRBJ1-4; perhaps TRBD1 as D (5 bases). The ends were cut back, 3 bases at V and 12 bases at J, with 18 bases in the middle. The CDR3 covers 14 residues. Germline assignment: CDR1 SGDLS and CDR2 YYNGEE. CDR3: CASSASGSYRELFF. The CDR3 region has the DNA TGTGCCAGCAGCGCATCAGGGAGCTATCGGGAACTGTTTTTT.

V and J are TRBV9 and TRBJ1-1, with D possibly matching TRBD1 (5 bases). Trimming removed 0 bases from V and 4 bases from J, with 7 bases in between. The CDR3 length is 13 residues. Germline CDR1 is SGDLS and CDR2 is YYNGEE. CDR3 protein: CASSVAGLTEAFF. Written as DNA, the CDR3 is TGTGCCAGCAGCGTAGCAGGGCTCACTGAAGCTTTCTTT.

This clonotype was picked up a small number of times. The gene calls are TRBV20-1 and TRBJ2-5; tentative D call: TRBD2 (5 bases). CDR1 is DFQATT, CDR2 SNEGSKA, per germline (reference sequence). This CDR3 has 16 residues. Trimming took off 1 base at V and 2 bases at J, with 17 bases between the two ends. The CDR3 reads CSARGQLASVQETQYF. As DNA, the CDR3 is TGCAGTGCTAGAGGCCAATTAGCGTCAGTTCAAGAGACCCAGTACTTC.

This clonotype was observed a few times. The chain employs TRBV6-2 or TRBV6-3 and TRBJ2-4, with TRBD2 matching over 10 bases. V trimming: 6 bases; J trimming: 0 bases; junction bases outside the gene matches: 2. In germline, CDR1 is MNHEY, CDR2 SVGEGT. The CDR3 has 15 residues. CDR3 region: CASRGLAVAKNIQYF. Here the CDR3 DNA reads TGTGCCAGCAGAGGACTAGCGGTAGCCAAAAACATTCAGTACTTC.

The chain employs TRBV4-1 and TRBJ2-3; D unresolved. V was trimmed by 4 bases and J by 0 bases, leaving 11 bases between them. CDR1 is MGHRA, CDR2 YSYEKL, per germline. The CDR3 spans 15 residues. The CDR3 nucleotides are TGCGCCAGCAGCCCCGGAGTGGGGAGCACAGATACGCAGTATTTT. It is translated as CASSPGVGSTDTQYF.

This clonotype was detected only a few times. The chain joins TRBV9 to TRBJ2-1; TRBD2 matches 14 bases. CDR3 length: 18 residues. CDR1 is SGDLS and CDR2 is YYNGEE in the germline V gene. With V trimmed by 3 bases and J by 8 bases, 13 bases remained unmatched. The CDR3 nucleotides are TGTGCCAGCAGCGCCTCGACTAGCGGGAGGGCTATCGTAGATGAGCAGTTCTTC. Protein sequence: CASSASTSGRAIVDEQFF.

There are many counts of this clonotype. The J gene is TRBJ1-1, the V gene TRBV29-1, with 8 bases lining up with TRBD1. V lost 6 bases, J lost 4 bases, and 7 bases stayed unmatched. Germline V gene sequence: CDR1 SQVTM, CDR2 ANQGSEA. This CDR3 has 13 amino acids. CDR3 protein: CSVDQGASTEAFF. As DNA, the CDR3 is TGCAGCGTCGACCAGGGGGCCAGCACTGAAGCTTTCTTT.